The source of this TCR beta chain is a study of cytomegalovirus exposure and HLA in healthy donors. Study information: Later analysis reported that the approximately 110 validation repertoires shared the platform of the 650 to 700 first-cohort repertoires.

Profiling relied on immunoSEQ multiplex PCR, and the TCRdb table lists in-frame clones only, not all of them. The data hold 80,000 to 100,000 clones, with roughly 89% observed a single time. A note on this clone: Its antigen is unknown.

The study's findings and limits: Researchers reported that a few CMV-associated chains were confirmed in vitro as CMV antigen-specific. Among TCR beta chains, those listed as cytomegalovirus-associated numbered around 160. Reports credit the classifier with highly specific, highly sensitive diagnosis of cytomegalovirus status.

The receptor comes from a woman in her 30s in good health and CMV-seronegative. The sequenced sample consisted of PBMCs.

CDR3 residues: CASSPVFTSEQFF. The CDR3 DNA sequence: TGTGCCAGTAGTCCGGTGTTTACTAGTGAGCAGTTCTTC. V and J are TRBV19 and TRBJ2-1; possibly TRBD2 for D (5 bases). The V gene lost 5 bases and the J gene lost 9 bases, with 14 bases spanning the gap. There are 13 residues in the CDR3. Per the germline V gene, CDR1 is LNHDA and CDR2 is SQIVND (reference sequence).